This TCR beta chain was recorded in a study of T cells after yellow fever vaccination. Study-wide background: Libraries from low-cell-number fractions were prepared with the SMART-Seq v4 Ultra Low Input RNA kit. Study outcomes and limitations: In FACS-sorted repertoires, abundant clonotypes from the bulk population could appear as contaminants. Boosting was followed by the reappearance of most primary-vaccination clones (approximately 95% CD4, roughly 90% CD8).

Template-switching 5'RACE yielded the TCR cDNA; a universal primer site and UMIs were added in the process. One entry per CDR3 protein results from TCRdb running MiXCR on the 5' RACE reads. The repertoire includes approximately 340,000 distinct CDR3 sequences, 8.7% of them detected once, and approximately 19% sits in the top ten. In the case of this clonotype: Its antigen is currently unknown.

In germline, CDR1 is PRHDT, CDR2 FYEKMQ (reference sequence). Losses at the gene ends were 1 base for V and 7 bases for J; bases not matched to a gene: 13. The CDR3 runs 16 residues. The J gene is TRBJ2-7, the V gene TRBV13; 7 positions agree with TRBD1. Sequences were derived from PBMCs, sampled on the day of the first yellow fever vaccination. This clonotype was obtained from a man between 18 and 35 years old who received the YFV17D yellow fever vaccine. The DNA of the CDR3 is TGTGCCAGCAGCTTAGTTCCCACAGGGGATCGGCGGGAGCAGTACTTC. Translated: CASSLVPTGDRREQYF.